Shown below are 8 T cell receptor beta chains from a single sample sequenced in a study of shared clonotypes between healthy human individuals. The table came from immunoSEQ multiplex PCR; TCRdb's copy has only in-frame clones and leaves some out. The table has about 770,000 clones, 72% seen once. The sequenced sample was memory CD4+ T cells sorted from blood. Subset noted: CD45RA-negative fraction. The receptors stem from a woman younger than 45 in good health.

The table lists this clone with a few counts. The chain has TRBV5-6 and TRBJ2-1; D is unclear. Germline values: CDR1 SGHDT, CDR2 YYEEEE. V was trimmed by 4 bases and J by 6 bases, leaving 11 bases between them. CDR3 size: 13 residues. The CDR3, as DNA: TGTGCCAGCAGCCGCGTTACGGGCAATGAGCAGTTCTTC. Translation: CASSRVTGNEQFF.

This chain connects TRBV29-1 to TRBJ1-5; 7 nucleotides align to TRBD1. Looked up from germline, CDR1 is SQVTM and CDR2 is ANQGSEA. The CDR3 contains 13 residues. After removal of 4 bases from V and 9 bases from J, the junction contained 9 bases not matched to a gene. CDR3 bases: TGCAGCGTTGGTGAGACAGGGATCTGGCCCCAGCATTTT. Its translation: CSVGETGIWPQHF.

V gene TRBV28 combines with J gene TRBJ2-4, with a tentative D call TRBD2 (6 bases). V gave up 1 base and J gave up 8 bases, with 12 bases separating them. This CDR3 spans 14 amino acids. Per the germline V gene, CDR1 is MDHEN and CDR2 is SYDVKM. This CDR3 reads CASSLYSAGDIQYF. CDR3 bases: TGTGCCAGCAGTTTATATTCAGCGGGTGACATTCAGTACTTC.

The chain couples TRBV7-2 to TRBJ2-7, with 11 bases that match TRBD2. The CDR3 consists of 16 residues. Germline-derived CDR1 and CDR2 are SGHTA and FQGNSA. V gave up 2 bases and J gave up 2 bases; unmatched junction bases: 5. The CDR3 DNA sequence: TGTGCCAGCAGCTTAAGTGGGACTAGCGGAGCCTACGAGCAGTACTTC. It translates to CASSLSGTSGAYEQYF.

The DNA for the CDR3 is TGTGCCAGCAGCTTCGGGACGAAAGAGCAGTTCTTC. This gives the protein CASSFGTKEQFF. The chain couples TRBV7-9 to TRBJ2-1; the D call may be TRBD1 or TRBD2 (5 bases each). This CDR3 comprises 12 residues. Germline V gene lookup returns CDR1 SEHNR and CDR2 FQNEAQ (reference sequence). V dropped 3 bases and J dropped 10 bases, with 10 bases sitting between them.

The sample holds one count of this clone. This chain connects TRBV19 to TRBJ2-5; 8 bases align to TRBD2. The germline CDR1 and CDR2 sequences are LNHDA and SQIVND (reference sequence). CDR3 length: 19 residues. V shed 4 bases, J shed 2 bases, and the junction held 18 bases outside the gene matches. DNA of the CDR3: TGTGCCAGTAGTAAGACTAAGCGGGAGTCGAAGGTGGGTCAAGAGACCCAGTACTTC. It translates to CASSKTKRESKVGQETQYF.

This clone was picked up many times. The chain links TRBV6-1 to TRBJ1-1; possible D gene TRBD1, 6 bases. The CDR3 sequence is 13 residues long. Per germline, CDR1 MNHNS and CDR2 SASEGT. V lost 4 bases, J lost 6 bases, and 12 bases lay in between. The CDR3 loop reads CASSVVQGPEAFF. In nucleotides, the CDR3 is TGTGCCAGCAGTGTTGTCCAGGGGCCTGAAGCTTTCTTT.

The rearrangement joins TRBV4-2 to TRBJ2-5; D might be TRBD2 (6 bases). Per the germline V gene, CDR1 is LGHNA and CDR2 is YNFKEQ. The CDR3 totals 14 residues. V shed 1 base and J shed 3 bases, with 9 bases lying between them. This chain's CDR3 is CASSQGGVEETQYF. As DNA, the CDR3 is TGTGCCAGCAGCCAAGGGGGGGTAGAAGAGACCCAGTACTTC.